These 21 T cell receptor beta chains were all obtained from the same sample, sequenced in a study of glioma-infiltrating T cells (TCRdb year 2016). Instrument on record: Illumina MiSeq. TCR alpha and beta CDR3 regions were amplified with the iRepertoire nested amplicon-rescue multiplex PCR (arm-PCR) platform from RNA. In TCRdb, the public reads were trimmed at Q25 with fastp and aligned with MiXCR, with productive beta chains retained. Every distinct CDR3 protein forms one entry, paired with its most common genes and DNA. The sample table contains around 93,000 distinct CDR3 sequences; only one count was recorded for roughly 39% of them. Together, the top ten hold 30% to 40% of the sample. The sequenced sample was glioma tissue, nonneoplastic brain tissue, or PBMCs (not recorded which). The receptors shown here come from a human donor with low-grade glioma or glioblastoma, undergoing nonglioma brain surgery, or in good health (not recorded which).

The chain combines TRBV5-6 with TRBJ2-4; the D call may be TRBD1 or TRBD2 (5 bases each). Germline V gives CDR1 SGHDT, CDR2 YYEEEE. The CDR3 is 15 residues long. Trimming took 1 base from V and 6 from J, leaving 14 bases between them. The CDR3 sequence is CASSLPLGARNIQYF. The CDR3 region has the DNA TGTGCCAGCAGCTTGCCACTAGGGGCTAGAAACATTCAGTACTTC.

In this sample, this clonotype turned up once. This CDR3 fails to terminate in the conserved phenylalanine or tryptophan, so it likely reflects a read error. V usage is TRBV7-9 and J usage is TRBJ2-7; 7 nucleotides match TRBD2. J lost 7 bases, V lost 0 bases, and 3 bases had no gene match. The CDR3 is 13 amino acids. The germline V gene encodes CDR1 SEHNR and CDR2 FQNEAQ (reference sequence). CDR3 residues: CASSLAGGGEQYL. The DNA for the CDR3 is TGTGCCAGCAGCTTAGCGGGGGGGGGAGAGCAGTACCTC.

This clonotype was detected many times. The V and J genes are TRBV19 and TRBJ1-1, with unresolved D. CDR3 size: 16 residues. Germline V gene lookup returns CDR1 LNHDA and CDR2 SQIVND (reference sequence). V gave up 6 bases and J gave up 0 bases, with 17 bases separating them. CDR3 protein: CASSPLVVPMNTEAFF. The CDR3 region has the DNA TGTGCCAGTAGCCCTCTCGTAGTACCGATGAACACTGAAGCTTTCTTT. The variable domain in full, with the rest retrieved from reference TRBV19 and TRBJ1-1, is DGGITQSPKYLFRKEGQNVTLSCEQNLNHDAMYWYRQDPGQGLRLIYYSQIVNDFQKGDIAEGYSVSREKKESFPLTVTSAQKNPTAFYLCASSPLVVPMNTEAFFGQGTRLTVV.

At least ten counts were recorded for this clonotype. The chain carries TRBV5-1 and TRBJ1-6, with 10 bases identical to TRBD1. V lost 6 bases to trimming and J lost 8 bases; unmatched junction nucleotides: 5. The CDR3 contains 14 residues. Germline assignment: CDR1 SGHRS and CDR2 YFSETQ. CDR3 amino acids: CASTTGTGDSPLHF. The CDR3 DNA sequence: TGCGCCAGCACCACCGGGACAGGGGATTCACCCCTCCACTTT.

The sample holds one count of this clonotype. The junction shows a germline mismatch at one end, possibly a read error. The genes are TRBV5-1 and TRBJ2-7; D is undetermined. Germline V gives CDR1 SGHRS, CDR2 YFSETQ. CDR3 length equals 14 residues. The CDR3 region is CASSLAAVSYEPYF. CDR3 coding DNA: TGCGCCAGCAGCTTGGCCGCAGTTTCCTACGAGCCGTACTTC.

This chain links TRBV19 with TRBJ2-7; D call uncertain. CDR1 and CDR2 from the germline V gene are LNHDA and SQIVND (reference sequence). Between the trimmed V and J ends, which lost 4 bases and 3 bases, there was a span of 7 bases. The CDR3 runs to 12 residues. The CDR3 sequence: CASSKESYEQYF. In DNA form, the CDR3 reads TGTGCCAGTAGTAAGGAGAGCTACGAGCAGTACTTC.

About this clonotype itself: Being one base from a much bigger clone, this may be a read error. The chain links TRBV29-1 to TRBJ1-2; 7 bases align to TRBD1. Germline V lookup: CDR1 SQVTM, CDR2 ANQGSEA. The CDR3 spans 14 residues. The CDR3 DNA reads as TGCAGCGTTGAGATGGGAGGGGGCCTCTATGTCTACACCTTC. Translated: CSVEMGGGLYVYTF.

Note on this clonotype: One junction end does not reproduce the germline sequence, and a read error may be involved. The chain uses TRBV28 and TRBJ2-1; D remains unclear. Germline CDR1 and CDR2: MDHEN and SYDVKM. The CDR3 runs 14 residues. The CDR3 DNA is TGTGCCAGCAGTTTGATTCCCACTTACAGTGAGCAGTTCTTC. Residues: CASSLIPTYSEQFF. The full variable domain, its missing parts supplied by reference TRBV28 and TRBJ2-1, is DVKVTQSSRYLVKRTGEKVFLECVQDMDHENMFWYRQDPGLGLRLIYFSYDVKMKEKGDIPEGYSVSREKKERFSLILESASTNQTSMYLCASSLIPTYSEQFFGPGTRLTVL.

The sample holds many counts of this clonotype. V gene TRBV11-3 combines with J gene TRBJ1-2, with 7 positions matching TRBD1. Germline V gene sequence: CDR1 SGHNT, CDR2 YENEEA. There are 14 residues in the CDR3. Trimming cost V 5 bases and J 6 bases; bases outside gene matches: 9. Here the CDR3 DNA reads TGTGCCAGCAGCCCAAGAAATGACAGGGATGGCTACACCTTC. It yields the protein CASSPRNDRDGYTF. The whole variable domain, filled in from reference TRBV11-3 and TRBJ1-2, reads EAGVVQSPRYKIIEKKQPVAFWCNPISGHNTLYWYLQNLGQGPELLIRYENEEAVDDSQLPKDRFSAERLKGVDSTLKIQPAELGDSAVYLCASSPRNDRDGYTFGSGTRLTVV.

This clonotype was recorded once. A much larger clone lies a single base off, so this may be a read error. The missing conserved phenylalanine or tryptophan at the end of this CDR3 makes a read error likely. The V call is TRBV18, the J call TRBJ1-2, with 7 bases fitting TRBD1. Losses at the gene ends were 3 bases for V and 6 bases for J; bases not matched to a gene: 10. Germline V gene sequence: CDR1 KGHSH, CDR2 LQKENI. The CDR3 sequence is 15 residues long. CDR3 residues: CASSPGTDHFHGYTL. In nucleotides, the CDR3 is TGTGCCAGCTCACCCGGGACAGATCATTTTCATGGCTACACCTTA.

This clonotype was seen repeatedly, ten times or more. V gene TRBV2 combines with J gene TRBJ2-3, with a possible D match to TRBD1 (5 bases). V dropped 6 bases and J dropped 9 bases, with 13 bases sitting between them. The germline CDR1 and CDR2 sequences are SNHLY and FYNNEI. The CDR3 contains 12 residues. The CDR3: CASSGWGNTQYF. In DNA, the CDR3 is TGTGCCAGCAGCGGCTGGGGCAACACGCAGTATTTT.

The chain couples TRBV4-3 to TRBJ2-3; a weak D match, TRBD2 (5 bases). V was clipped by 0 bases and J by 4 bases, with 11 bases between them. The length of the CDR3 is 15 residues. CDR1 and CDR2 (germline): LGHNA, YSLEER. CDR3 loop: CASSQDLGSADTQYF. CDR3 sequence (DNA): TGCGCCAGCAGCCAAGATTTAGGGAGCGCAGATACGCAGTATTTT.

Worth noting for this clonotype: Mismatch with germline at one junction end may stem from a read error. This sequence joins TRBV19 and TRBJ1-6; D is uncertain. The CDR3 loop spans 14 amino acids. The germline V gene has CDR1 LNHDA and CDR2 SQIVND (reference sequence). CDR3 DNA: TGTGCCAGTATCGGCGAGTACTATAAGTCACCCCTCCACTTT. Encoded protein: CASIGEYYKSPLHF. Full variable domain (missing parts from reference TRBV19 and TRBJ1-6): DGGITQSPKYLFRKEGQNVTLSCEQNLNHDAMYWYRQDPGQGLRLIYYSQIVNDFQKGDIAEGYSVSREKKESFPLTVTSAQKNPTAFYLCASIGEYYKSPLHFGNGTRLTVT.

Regarding this clonotype: A read error may be the cause here, since a much bigger clone is one base away. No conserved phenylalanine or tryptophan ends this CDR3, so it is likely a read error. The V gene is TRBV19, the J gene TRBJ1-2; D unresolved. In germline, CDR1 is LNHDA, CDR2 SQIVND (reference sequence). The CDR3 consists of 15 residues. V dropped 1 base and J dropped 7 bases, with 16 bases sitting between them. CDR3 amino acids: CASSIALGRTSGYTL. The CDR3 DNA reads TGTGCCAGTAGTATAGCGCTGGGTCGGACGTCTGGCTACACCCTC.

About this clonotype itself: A much larger clone is a single base away; this may be a read error. The rearrangement links TRBV7-2 to TRBJ2-7, with a possible D match to TRBD1 (6 bases). Trimming pared 4 bases from V and 5 bases from J, leaving 18 bases between. The CDR3 length is 15 residues. Germline-derived CDR1 and CDR2 are SGHTA and FQGNSA. Written as DNA, the CDR3 is TGTGCCAGCAGCTCCTTAGGGGGAACGAAAGACGAGCAGTACTTC. This translates into CASSSLGGTKDEQYF. Drawing the rest from reference TRBV7-2 and TRBJ2-7, the complete variable domain is GAGVSQSPSNKVTEKGKDVELRCDPISGHTALYWYRQSLGQGLEFLIYFQGNSAPDKSGLPSDRFSAERTGGSVSTLTIQRTQQEDSAVYLCASSSLGGTKDEQYFGPGTRLTVT.

Concerning this clonotype itself: Since the CDR3 does not end with the conserved phenylalanine or tryptophan, this likely comes from a read error. The genes are TRBV12-3 or TRBV12-4 and TRBJ2-3; D unresolved. CDR3 length: 13 residues. V dropped 9 bases and J dropped 6 bases, with 16 bases sitting between them. Written as DNA, the CDR3 is TGTGCCAGTGAGGACGAGTATACCGATACGCAGTATATT. Protein product: CASEDEYTDTQYI.

This clonotype was recorded many times. The rearrangement joins TRBV7-3 to TRBJ2-7; D might be TRBD2 (7 bases). V lost 4 bases, J lost 2 bases, and 15 bases lay in between. The CDR3 covers 15 residues. Looked up from germline, CDR1 is SGHTA and CDR2 is FQGTGA. CDR3 sequence (DNA): TGTGCCAGCAGCTCCAGGGGAGGGGCACCCTACGAGCAGTACTTC. This translates into CASSSRGGAPYEQYF.

With respect to this clonotype: Sequence at one end of the junction differs from germline and may be a read error. CDR3 DNA: TGCGCCAGCAGTGGGTACCGGGGGCGGAACACCGAGGAGCTGTTCTTT. Amino acids: CASSGYRGRNTEELFF. This chain connects TRBV6-4 to TRBJ2-2; D possibly uses TRBD1 or TRBD2 (6 bases each). Germline-derived CDR1 and CDR2 are MRHNA and SNTAGT. The CDR3 runs 16 residues.

Comments on this clonotype: Given the absence of the conserved phenylalanine or tryptophan at the CDR3 end, a read error is likely. It is unclear where the CDR3 begins or ends on the DNA, so no DNA is shown, and the CDR3 is as TCRdb lists it. CDR3 amino acids: CASSPGQAFNEKYS. The V call is TRBV5-1, the J call TRBJ2-7; TRBD1 was called by the table and not checked on the DNA. CDR1 is SGHRS, CDR2 YFSETQ, per germline. Including both end residues, the CDR3 is 14 amino acids long.

Many counts were recorded for this clonotype. The rearrangement uses TRBV2 and TRBJ2-1, with 7 bases fitting TRBD2. This CDR3 is 13 amino acids long. The germline gives CDR1 SNHLY, CDR2 FYNNEI. The junction had 11 bases not matched to a gene; V was cut back by 8 bases and J by 10 bases. CDR3: CASARDRREEQFF. The CDR3 coding sequence is TGTGCCAGCGCCCGAGATAGGCGGGAGGAGCAGTTCTTC.

This clonotype was seen repeatedly, ten times or more. Written as DNA, the CDR3 is TGTGCCAGCAGCCAAGGCCAGACCCAGTACTTC. Translating it yields CASSQGQTQYF. This sequence joins TRBV4-2 and TRBJ2-5, with D unclear. From germline, CDR1 is LGHNA and CDR2 YNFKEQ. The ends were cut back, 1 base at V and 6 bases at J, with 3 bases in the middle. The CDR3 consists of 11 residues.